This TCR beta chain comes out of a study of neoadjuvant nivolumab and ipilimumab in lung cancer. Study in general: The combination arm added day-1 ipilimumab 1 mg/kg to nivolumab 3 mg/kg on days 1, 15, 29.

V was pared by 4 bases and J by 4 bases, with 10 bases between. Germline assignment: CDR1 MNHNY and CDR2 SVGAGI (reference sequence). The CDR3 is made up of 13 amino acids. Repertoires were generated with immunoSEQ multiplex PCR, while TCRdb's copy carries only in-frame clones and drops some. Of about 20,000 clones in the sample, about 77% are singletons; the top ten hold approximately 6.4%. A remark on this clone: Its cognate antigen is unknown.

Study results and limitations: Resected-tumor TCR richness correlated positively with pretherapy blood richness.

The sequenced sample was tumor tissue, obtained after neoadjuvant nivolumab, alone or with ipilimumab, at or shortly before surgery. This rearrangement joins TRBV6-6 to TRBJ1-2; D is possibly TRBD1 (5 bases). This sequence originates from an adult with non-small cell lung cancer. The chain's CDR3 is CASSSGGSYGYTF. CDR3 sequence (DNA): TGTGCCAGCAGTTCGGGGGGATCCTATGGCTACACCTTC.